Shown below are 5 T cell receptor beta chains from a single sample sequenced in a study of T cell responses to AZD1222 COVID-19 vaccine. The assay was immunoSEQ multiplex PCR, and TCRdb's table has in-frame clones only and misses some. This table holds roughly 120,000 clones, roughly 87% found once. The sequencing used peripheral blood, collected on day 0 of AZD1222 vaccination. The receptor set was obtained from an adult in good health.

V usage is TRBV15 and J usage is TRBJ2-7, with D tentatively TRBD1 or TRBD2 (6 bases each). CDR3 length: 16 residues. Germline values: CDR1 LNHNV, CDR2 YYDKDF (reference sequence). Trimming left V 1 base short and J 0 bases short, with 13 bases between. The DNA of the CDR3 is TGTGCCACCAGCAGAGCGGGGGCGGACCACTCCTACGAGCAGTACTTC. Its protein product is CATSRAGADHSYEQYF.

The chain couples TRBV2 to TRBJ2-3, with 8 bases aligning to TRBD1. Germline-derived CDR1 and CDR2 are SNHLY and FYNNEI. The J segment lost 5 bases and the V segment lost 7 bases, leaving 5 bases of the junction unmatched. The CDR3 is 13 amino acids. This chain's CDR3 is CASTGQGKDTQYF. The CDR3 DNA reads TGTGCCAGCACCGGACAGGGCAAAGATACGCAGTATTTT.

The chain uses TRBV14 and TRBJ2-7; D might be TRBD2 (6 bases). Germline V lookup: CDR1 SGHDN, CDR2 FVKESK. Trimming shortened V by 4 bases and J by 1 base, and 17 bases separated the two germline ends. The CDR3 runs to 16 residues. The CDR3 DNA reads TGTGCCAGCAGCCGGAGGTACCGGGACTTGTCCTACGAGCAGTACTTC. Its protein product is CASSRRYRDLSYEQYF.

The chain couples TRBV24-1 to TRBJ1-1; D perhaps matches TRBD1 (6 bases). Between the trimmed V and J ends, which lost 4 bases and 7 bases, there was a span of 12 bases. CDR3 length: 13 amino acids. Germline V gene data show CDR1 as KGHDR and CDR2 as SFDVKD. The CDR3 loop reads CATSEPRGNEAFF. The CDR3 nucleotides are TGTGCCACCAGTGAACCTAGGGGGAATGAAGCTTTCTTT.

The rearrangement links TRBV3-1 (or the pseudogene TRBV3-2) to TRBJ1-5, with 7 positions matching TRBD1. The CDR3 consists of 18 residues. V shed 0 bases and J 1 base; nucleotides not matched to a gene: 9. In germline, CDR1 is LGHDT, CDR2 YNNKEL (reference sequence). CDR3 amino acids: CASSQDQLDRESNQPQHF. CDR3 sequence (DNA): TGTGCCAGCAGCCAAGATCAGCTTGACAGGGAGAGCAATCAGCCCCAGCATTTT.